The 27 T cell receptor beta chains given below trace back to one sample, sequenced in a study of early T cells in non-severe SARS-CoV-2 infection. TCRdb fed the 5' RACE reads into MiXCR, producing one record per CDR3 protein. The sample has tens of thousands of distinct CDR3 sequences, 11% to 15% seen once; the top ten hold under 4%. The sequenced sample consisted of whole blood. These TCRs come from an adult who was a healthcare worker with PCR-confirmed SARS-CoV-2 infection or an uninfected control (not recorded which).

This clonotype was counted a few times. V is TRBV9 and J is TRBJ1-3, with D unclear. Trimming took off 3 bases at V and 2 bases at J, with 9 bases between the two ends. The CDR3 runs 14 residues. Per the germline V gene, CDR1 is SGDLS and CDR2 is YYNGEE. The CDR3 coding sequence is TGTGCCAGCAGCGCCTTCTCCGCTGGAAACACCATATATTTT. Amino acids: CASSAFSAGNTIYF.

This clonotype occurred many times. The V call is TRBV6-1, the J call TRBJ2-3; 9 nucleotides match TRBD1. V was pared by 5 bases and J by 4 bases, with 7 bases of the junction left unmatched. The CDR3 runs to 15 residues. Germline loops: CDR1 MNHNS, CDR2 SASEGT. CDR3: CASSPQGAPADTQYF. CDR3 coding DNA: TGTGCCAGCAGTCCACAGGGGGCCCCGGCAGATACGCAGTATTTT.

Comments on this clonotype: Possible read error: a much larger clone is one base away. V gene TRBV7-9 combines with J gene TRBJ2-3; 13 positions agree with TRBD2. The CDR3 is 16 amino acids. The ends lost 4 bases at V and 8 bases at J; junction bases unmatched: 9. Germline CDR1 SEHNR, CDR2 FQNEAQ (reference sequence). In DNA form, the CDR3 reads TGTGCCAGCAGCTCCGCCTTACTAGCGGGAGGGGGTACGCAGTATTTT. As protein: CASSSALLAGGGTQYF.

A few counts support this clonotype. The chain employs TRBV21-1 and TRBJ2-7; the D call in the table, TRBD1, was not verified against the DNA. TRBV21-1 is marked as a pseudogene. The CDR3 totals 13 residues. This CDR3 reads CASYGTSGYEQYF. CDR3 DNA sequence: TGTGCCAGCTACGGGACGTCCGGCTACGAGCAGTACTTC.

This clonotype was seen a handful of times. V usage is TRBV6-5 and J usage is TRBJ1-6; unclear D gene. The germline V and J ends were trimmed by 6 bases and 8 bases, with 11 bases remaining between them. Germline V lookup: CDR1 MNHEY, CDR2 SVGAGI. The CDR3 has 13 residues. The CDR3 is CASSSLGDSPLHF. CDR3 nucleotide sequence: TGTGCCAGCAGCTCTCTTGGGGATTCACCCCTCCACTTT.

The chain employs TRBV11-2 and TRBJ2-3, with 9 bases matching TRBD1. The CDR3 totals 17 residues. CDR1 is SGHAT, CDR2 FQNNGV, per germline. The trim removed 7 bases at V and 6 bases at J, leaving 17 bases unmatched. CDR3 sequence reads: CASTLTGTGRGQDTQYF. The CDR3 DNA reads TGTGCCAGCACCCTAACGGGGACAGGGAGAGGTCAGGATACGCAGTATTTT.

This clonotype has only a few counts. The chain is built from TRBV20-1 and TRBJ2-2; TRBD2 agrees at 9 bases. V trimming: 5 bases; J trimming: 7 bases; junction bases outside the gene matches: 14. Germline V gene sequence: CDR1 DFQATT, CDR2 SNEGSKA (reference sequence). The length of the CDR3 is 16 residues. In DNA form, the CDR3 reads TGCAGTGCTCCCAGAGGGGGGGCACTAGCGGGCGGGGAGCTGTTTTTT. This sequence encodes CSAPRGGALAGGELFF.

This clonotype came up a few times. This sequence joins TRBV13 and TRBJ2-7; D is unclear. This CDR3 has 14 amino acids. Per germline, CDR1 PRHDT and CDR2 FYEKMQ (reference sequence). Trimming took off 0 bases at V and 2 bases at J, with 8 bases between the two ends. CDR3 region: CASSLGPAAYEQYF. In nucleotides, the CDR3 is TGTGCCAGCAGCTTAGGCCCCGCAGCCTACGAGCAGTACTTC.

The chain combines TRBV11-3 with TRBJ2-6, with D possibly TRBD2 on 5 matching bases. CDR3 length: 17 amino acids. The V gene's germline CDR1 is SGHNT and CDR2 YENEEA. The V gene lost 0 bases and the J gene lost 8 bases, with 17 bases spanning the gap. The CDR3 here is CASSLDLRRAASNVLTF. Written as DNA, the CDR3 is TGTGCCAGCAGCTTAGATCTTAGGCGGGCCGCATCCAACGTCCTGACTTTC.

This sequence joins TRBV11-2 and TRBJ2-1; D might be TRBD2 (5 bases). The germline CDR1 and CDR2 sequences are SGHAT and FQNNGV. The length of the CDR3 is 17 residues. With 1 base removed from V and 0 bases from J, the gap between germline ends came to 13 bases. This chain's CDR3 is CASSLVDRRASYNEQFF. For the CDR3, the DNA is TGTGCCAGCAGCTTAGTCGATAGGCGGGCCTCCTACAATGAGCAGTTCTTC.

The sample holds many counts of this clonotype. The chain combines TRBV2 with TRBJ1-5; weak D call: TRBD1 (6 bases). The V and J ends lost 5 bases and 5 bases respectively, with 13 bases between them. Germline CDR1 SNHLY, CDR2 FYNNEI. The CDR3 totals 14 residues. The CDR3, as DNA: TGTGCCAGCAGTCCTATGGGGGGCGATCAGCCCCAGCATTTT. Its translation is CASSPMGGDQPQHF. Using reference TRBV2 and TRBJ1-5 for the parts outside the CDR3, the full variable domain is EPEVTQTPSHQVTQMGQEVILRCVPISNHLYFYWYRQILGQKVEFLVSFYNNEISEKSEIFDDQFSVERPDGSNFTLKIRSTKLEDSAMYFCASSPMGGDQPQHFGDGTRLSIL.

The chain employs TRBV10-3 and TRBJ2-5; D gene ambiguous. V dropped 2 bases and J dropped 2 bases, with 6 bases sitting between them. The CDR3 sequence is 13 residues long. In germline, CDR1 is ENHRY, CDR2 SYGVKD. The CDR3 sequence: CAISEGRQETQYF. As DNA, the CDR3 is TGTGCCATCAGTGAGGGCAGGCAAGAGACCCAGTACTTC.

This clonotype showed up many times. The J gene is TRBJ2-1, the V gene TRBV29-1, with a weak D call TRBD1 (6 bases). Trimming shortened V by 5 bases and J by 7 bases, and 12 bases separated the two germline ends. The CDR3 runs to 12 residues. The V gene's germline CDR1 is SQVTM and CDR2 ANQGSEA. The chain's CDR3 is CSVRPQGNEQFF. In DNA form, the CDR3 reads TGCAGCGTTAGGCCCCAGGGGAATGAGCAGTTCTTC.

The V call is TRBV27, the J call TRBJ2-2; no clear D gene. The germline gives CDR1 MNHEY, CDR2 SMNVEV (reference sequence). V shed 6 bases and J shed 0 bases, with 17 bases lying between them. The CDR3 is made up of 17 amino acids. This CDR3 is CASSPSLVLPNTGELFF. For the CDR3, the DNA is TGTGCCAGCAGCCCCTCCCTTGTGTTGCCGAACACCGGGGAGCTGTTTTTT.

The sample holds a few counts of this clonotype. The chain joins TRBV7-9 to TRBJ2-3; TRBD1 matches 9 bases. The CDR3 consists of 14 residues. The germline gives CDR1 SEHNR, CDR2 FQNEAQ (reference sequence). After removal of 8 bases from V and 9 bases from J, the junction contained 12 bases not matched to a gene. The CDR3 here is CASADRGSLATQYF. CDR3 in DNA: TGTGCCAGCGCAGACAGGGGGTCCCTTGCCACGCAGTATTTT.

This clonotype was counted a few times. The genes are TRBV5-5 and TRBJ2-1; 11 bases match TRBD1. Germline trimming cut 3 bases from V and 9 bases from J; bases unmatched to any gene: 8. Germline V gives CDR1 SGHKS, CDR2 YYEKEE (reference sequence). This CDR3 has 15 residues. CDR3 region: CASSSSGTGGTEQFF. CDR3 in DNA: TGTGCCAGCAGCTCGTCCGGGACAGGGGGTACTGAGCAGTTCTTC.

This clonotype was detected only a few times. The chain joins TRBV6-1 to TRBJ2-5, with D possibly TRBD1 on 5 matching bases. The CDR3 has 19 residues. The germline V and J ends were trimmed by 5 bases and 4 bases, with 29 bases remaining between them. The germline V gene encodes CDR1 MNHNS and CDR2 SASEGT. CDR3 DNA: TGTGCCAGCAGTACCCTCTCCGGGTGGCAGGGAACGACGGCAGAGACCCAGTACTTC. Translated: CASSTLSGWQGTTAETQYF.

Ten or more counts support this clonotype. This chain joins TRBV30 and TRBJ1-2; D not resolved. Germline CDR1 reads GTSNPN; CDR2 reads SVGIG (reference sequence). V gave up 2 bases and J gave up 5 bases, with 12 bases separating them. This CDR3 is 13 amino acids long. The CDR3 DNA reads TGTGCCTGGAGTCTGCAGGTCATGTATGGCTACACCTTC. Encoded protein: CAWSLQVMYGYTF.

This clonotype appeared a few times. The chain is built from TRBV12-3 or TRBV12-4 and TRBJ2-7, with D perhaps given as TRBD1 or TRBD2 (6 bases each). V was shortened by 4 bases and J by 4 bases, with 17 bases between the two germline ends. The CDR3 contains 15 residues. The CDR3 loop reads CASSYVGGAGYEQYF. DNA of the CDR3: TGTGCCAGCAGTTACGTCGGGGGCGCTGGGTACGAGCAGTACTTC.

This clonotype showed up many times. The rearrangement joins TRBV29-1 to TRBJ1-2, with D uncertain. The germline V gene encodes CDR1 SQVTM and CDR2 ANQGSEA. Trimming stripped 4 bases from V and 4 bases from J, with 13 bases between. The CDR3 runs 13 residues. The CDR3 DNA follows: TGCAGCGTTGCCCCGCGGCAGAGCTATGGCTACACCTTC. Translation: CSVAPRQSYGYTF. The full variable domain, rest sourced from reference TRBV29-1 and TRBJ1-2, is SAVISQKPSRDICQRGTSLTIQCQVDSQVTMMFWYRQQPGQSLTLIATANQGSEATYESGFVIDKFPISRPNLTFSTLTVSNMSPEDSSIYLCSVAPRQSYGYTFGSGTRLTVV.

V and J are TRBV12-3 or TRBV12-4 and TRBJ2-5, with D perhaps assigned TRBD1 or TRBD2 (5 bases each). The germline V and J ends were trimmed by 3 bases and 9 bases, with 26 bases remaining between them. The CDR3 has 17 residues. CDR3 nucleotides: TGTGCCAGCAGTTTGGGTACAGTGGGGGAGAAGAGAATGGCCCAGTACTTC. This encodes CASSLGTVGEKRMAQYF.

This clonotype showed up many times. The gene calls are TRBV5-1 and TRBJ2-7, with 8 bases identical to TRBD2. Germline V lookup: CDR1 SGHRS, CDR2 YFSETQ. The CDR3 totals 14 residues. Germline trimming cut 4 bases from V and 4 bases from J; bases unmatched to any gene: 7. CDR3 sequence: CASSAVTSAYEQYF. The CDR3 DNA is TGCGCCAGCAGCGCAGTGACTAGCGCTTACGAGCAGTACTTC.

In this sample, this clonotype turned up many times. V usage is TRBV11-2 and J usage is TRBJ2-1; 10 positions agree with TRBD2. Per germline, CDR1 SGHAT and CDR2 FQNNGV. The CDR3 is 16 residues long. The J segment lost 3 bases and the V segment lost 4 bases, leaving 6 bases of the junction unmatched. The CDR3: CASSSELAGFYNEQFF. As DNA, the CDR3 is TGTGCCAGCAGCTCAGAACTAGCGGGATTCTACAATGAGCAGTTCTTC.

CDR3 sequence: CASRSPGQLTGELFF. The CDR3 DNA reads as TGTGCCAGCAGATCTCCGGGACAGCTGACCGGGGAGCTGTTTTTT. The chain carries TRBV11-2 and TRBJ2-2, with 7 bases lining up with TRBD1. The CDR3 runs 15 residues. The V segment lost 6 bases and the J segment 5 bases; nucleotides outside the gene matches: 9. Germline loops: CDR1 SGHAT, CDR2 FQNNGV.

This sequence joins TRBV11-2 and TRBJ1-6; no firm D call. V lost 5 bases and J 7 bases, leaving 15 bases between the germline ends. This CDR3 comprises 15 residues. CDR1 is SGHAT, CDR2 FQNNGV, per germline. The CDR3 nucleotides read TGTGCCAGCAGCACCCGGGAAGGCTCCAATTCACCCCTCCACTTT. Its translation is CASSTREGSNSPLHF.

The chain is built from TRBV3-1 and TRBJ2-3; D not resolved. CDR1 is LGHDT and CDR2 is YNNKEL in the germline V gene (reference sequence). The CDR3 is 14 residues long. Trimming took 0 bases from V and 4 from J, leaving 8 bases between them. The CDR3 DNA reads TGTGCCAGCAGCCAAGATCGGCGGCCAGATACGCAGTATTTT. It yields the protein CASSQDRRPDTQYF.

The rearrangement links TRBV29-1 to TRBJ2-1; 7 bases align to TRBD2. The germline CDR1 and CDR2 sequences are SQVTM and ANQGSEA. The CDR3 covers 13 residues. Trimming at V came to 4 bases and at J to 8 bases, leaving 8 bases not matched to a gene. The CDR3 DNA reads as TGCAGCGTTGTAACTAGCGACGTACATGAGCAGTTCTTC. Protein: CSVVTSDVHEQFF.